The 8 T cell receptor beta chains listed next were all sequenced from one sample in a study of blood T cell repertoires in COVID-19. Here immunoSEQ multiplex PCR was the method, and the copy in TCRdb shows in-frame clones only, minus some. Of over 150,000 clones in the sample, 80% to 90% are singletons; the top ten hold 7.3%. Material for sequencing was PBMCs or T cells enriched from blood (not recorded which). All receptors come from a man in his fifties who had recovered from COVID-19.

This clone has a single count. The chain couples TRBV2 to TRBJ1-1; D unclear. With 2 bases removed from V and 4 bases from J, the gap between germline ends came to 8 bases. The CDR3 has 13 residues. Germline loops: CDR1 SNHLY, CDR2 FYNNEI. The CDR3 DNA follows: TGTGCCAGCAGTGAAATGCGGGGCACTGAAGCTTTCTTT. Translated: CASSEMRGTEAFF.

The rearrangement links TRBV10-2 to TRBJ2-6; 8 bases map to TRBD1. Germline CDR1 is WSHSY and CDR2 is SAAADI. With 4 bases clipped from V and 1 base from J, the junction kept 9 bases outside the gene matches. CDR3 length equals 18 residues. The chain's CDR3 is CASSGGRGRESGANVLTF. The DNA for the CDR3 is TGCGCCAGCAGTGGGGGCAGGGGGCGGGAATCTGGGGCCAACGTCCTGACTTTC.

The genes are TRBV6-5 and TRBJ1-2; no definite D call. CDR3 length: 12 residues. Germline V gene sequence: CDR1 MNHEY, CDR2 SVGAGI. V lost 0 bases to trimming and J lost 7 bases, with 6 bases between them. In DNA form, the CDR3 reads TGTGCCAGCAGTTACTCCCCGGTTGGCTACACCTTC. Residues: CASSYSPVGYTF.

The rearrangement joins TRBV29-1 to TRBJ1-1, with 8 bases lining up with TRBD1. CDR3 length: 13 amino acids. Germline assignment: CDR1 SQVTM and CDR2 ANQGSEA. V lost 7 bases to trimming and J lost 4 bases; unmatched junction nucleotides: 8. The CDR3 spells CSGKTGEFTEAFF. The CDR3 DNA follows: TGCAGCGGCAAGACAGGGGAATTCACTGAAGCTTTCTTT.

The genes are TRBV27 and TRBJ1-6; 8 positions match TRBD1. The CDR3 is made up of 15 amino acids. Germline loops: CDR1 MNHEY, CDR2 SMNVEV (reference sequence). V was clipped by 2 bases and J by 9 bases; unmatched bases: 6. The CDR3 loop reads CASSLNRGVGSPLHF. CDR3 bases: TGTGCCAGCAGTTTAAACAGGGGGGTTGGTTCACCCCTCCACTTT.

The V gene is TRBV19, the J gene TRBJ1-2; 8 bases map to TRBD1. V lost 6 bases to trimming and J lost 7 bases; unmatched junction nucleotides: 10. Looked up from germline, CDR1 is LNHDA and CDR2 is SQIVND (reference sequence). The CDR3 consists of 14 residues. Written as DNA, the CDR3 is TGTGCCAGTAGCGTACAGGGGGTAATAGGTGGCTACACCTTC. Its protein product is CASSVQGVIGGYTF. The entire variable domain, with the rest obtained from reference TRBV19 and TRBJ1-2, is as follows: DGGITQSPKYLFRKEGQNVTLSCEQNLNHDAMYWYRQDPGQGLRLIYYSQIVNDFQKGDIAEGYSVSREKKESFPLTVTSAQKNPTAFYLCASSVQGVIGGYTFGSGTRLTVV.

The rearrangement links TRBV7-9 to TRBJ2-3, with D tentatively TRBD2 (5 bases). The CDR3 is made up of 14 amino acids. Trimming stripped 3 bases from V and 4 bases from J, with 11 bases between. The germline CDR1 and CDR2 sequences are SEHNR and FQNEAQ (reference sequence). Written as DNA, the CDR3 is TGTGCCAGCAGCTTTGGCCGGGAACCAGATACGCAGTATTTT. Its protein is CASSFGREPDTQYF.

The gene calls are TRBV25-1 and TRBJ2-7; 9 nucleotides align to TRBD1. The germline gives CDR1 MGHDK, CDR2 SYGVNS. J was trimmed by 12 bases and V by 1 base; bases with no gene match: 7. The CDR3 loop spans 13 amino acids. Here the CDR3 DNA reads TGTGCCAGCAGTGAATCTTACGGGGGACAGGGGTACTTC. This sequence encodes CASSESYGGQGYF.